This is a list of T cell receptor beta chains from one sample in a study of shared clonotypes between healthy human individuals. Measured with immunoSEQ multiplex PCR; TCRdb has only the in-frame clones, and not every one. The repertoire holds millions of clones, with more than 85% as singletons. The sequenced sample was naive CD4+ T cells from PBMCs. All receptors come from a man between 18 and 35 years old in good health. Some clones in this sample may be carry-over from other donors' samples. Both conserved end residues are part of each CDR3. Fields, in order: D gene, J gene, V gene, clone size, CDR3 protein, CDR3 DNA. The D gene is left open where the match is weak. Rows may omit the clone size; those that give it use once, few, many or a size class.

>TRBD2|TRBJ2-1|TRBV15|once
CATSRRQLAQTGNEQFF
TGTGCCACCAGCAGAAGGCAACTAGCGCAGACGGGAAATGAGCAGTTCTTC
>-|TRBJ2-5|TRBV27|-
CASSPSWGTQYF
TGTGCCAGCAGTCCATCCTGGGGGACCCAGTACTTC
>TRBD1|TRBJ1-1|TRBV10-3|-
CAISESAGGYTEAFF
TGTGCCATCAGTGAGTCGGCAGGGGGCTATACTGAAGCTTTCTTT
>-|TRBJ2-7|TRBV15|-
CATSRFWGASSYEQYF
TGTGCCACCAGCAGGTTTTGGGGCGCTAGCTCCTACGAGCAGTACTTC
>-|TRBJ2-2|TRBV4-1|-
CASSQDFIGGTGELFF
TGCGCCAGCAGCCAAGACTTTATAGGGGGCACCGGGGAGCTGTTTTTT
>-|TRBJ1-1|TRBV11-2|-
CASSLTNRNTEAFF
TGTGCCAGCAGCTTGACAAACAGGAACACTGAAGCTTTCTTT
>-|TRBJ1-3|TRBV7-9|-
CASSLDSGRNRNTIYF
TGTGCCAGCAGCTTGGACTCAGGGAGGAACAGAAACACCATATATTTT
>-|TRBJ1-1|TRBV5-4|once
CASSLNTGEAFF
TGTGCCAGCAGCTTGAACACAGGTGAAGCTTTCTTT
>-|TRBJ1-1|TRBV19|-
CASRPAGGRGNTEAFF
TGTGCCAGTAGACCCGCCGGGGGGCGCGGGAACACTGAAGCTTTCTTT
>-|TRBJ2-7|TRBV27|once
CASSLSRGFREEQYF
TGTGCCAGCAGTTTATCCCGCGGGTTTCGGGAGGAGCAGTACTTC
>TRBD1|TRBJ1-1|TRBV28|-
CASSLPGGSNTEAFF
TGTGCCAGCAGTTTACCAGGGGGGTCGAACACTGAAGCTTTCTTT
>-|TRBJ2-3|TRBV29-1|once
CSVEGGTTDTQYF
TGCAGCGTTGAGGGCGGGACCACAGATACGCAGTATTTT
>-|TRBJ2-3|TRBV28|-
CASSLETQYF
TGTGCCAGCAGCCTAGAAACGCAGTATTTT
>-|TRBJ1-5|TRBV28|-
CAGSQGNQPQHF
TGTGCCGGGTCCCAGGGCAATCAGCCCCAGCATTTT
>TRBD1|TRBJ2-7|TRBV28|-
CASSLSVTGGGYEQYF
TGTGCCAGCAGTTTATCAGTGACAGGGGGCGGCTACGAGCAGTACTTC
>-|TRBJ1-4|TRBV2|-
CASSSANEKLFF
TGTGCCAGCAGTTCGGCTAATGAAAAACTGTTTTTT
>-|TRBJ2-5|TRBV5-6|-
CASSGGPLETQYF
TGTGCCAGCAGCGGCGGGCCACTGGAGACCCAGTACTTC
>TRBD1|TRBJ1-5|TRBV29-1|few
CSVGDRASNQPQHF
TGCAGCGTTGGGGACAGGGCAAGTAATCAGCCCCAGCATTTT
>TRBD1|TRBJ1-4|TRBV28|-
CASSPSRGPGEKLFF
TGTGCCAGCAGTCCATCCAGGGGGCCGGGGGAAAAACTGTTTTTT
>TRBD1|TRBJ1-5|TRBV29-1|-
CSVAGTGGLSNQPQHF
TGCAGCGTGGCCGGGACAGGGGGCTTGAGCAATCAGCCCCAGCATTTT
>-|TRBJ2-2|TRBV6-6|-
CASSYAGINTGELFF
TGTGCCAGCAGTTATGCGGGAATTAACACCGGGGAGCTGTTTTTT
>-|TRBJ2-7|TRBV10-3|-
CAISDGQTYEQYF
TGTGCCATCAGTGATGGGCAGACCTACGAGCAGTACTTC
>-|TRBJ2-3|TRBV19|-
CASSRPGTSITDTQYF
TGTGCCAGTAGTAGACCCGGGACTTCCATCACAGATACGCAGTATTTT
>-|TRBJ2-5|TRBV28|-
CASSASLQTQYF
TGTGCCAGCAGTGCTTCCCTCCAGACCCAGTACTTC
>-|TRBJ1-1|TRBV11-2|-
CASSNQGMNTEAFF
TGTGCCAGCAGCAATCAGGGGATGAACACTGAAGCTTTCTTT
>-|TRBJ2-7|TRBV7-9|once
CASSSPGRVNVQYF
TGTGCCAGCAGCTCCCCGGGACGGGTTAATGTGCAGTACTTC
>TRBD1|TRBJ1-5|TRBV18|-
CASSPLQGRGPQHF
TGTGCCAGCTCACCACTACAGGGGCGGGGGCCCCAGCATTTT
>-|TRBJ1-2|TRBV11-2|-
CASSQLRDTYGYTF
TGTGCCAGCAGCCAACTCAGGGACACCTATGGCTACACCTTC
>-|TRBJ1-1|TRBV28|-
CASSLPELNTEAFF
TGTGCCAGCAGTTTACCGGAGCTGAACACTGAAGCTTTCTTT
>-|TRBJ2-3|TRBV7-2|once
CASSLTLGTQYF
TGTGCCAGCAGCTTAACGCTAGGTACGCAGTATTTT
>-|TRBJ1-4|TRBV11-2|-
CASSQYVEGEKLFF
TGTGCCAGCAGCCAATACGTGGAGGGGGAAAAACTGTTTTTT
>-|TRBJ2-1|TRBV5-1|-
CASSPGDSYNEQFF
TGCGCCAGCAGCCCAGGGGACTCCTACAATGAGCAGTTCTTC
>-|TRBJ1-2|TRBV5-4|-
CASSPGDGSLYGYTF
TGTGCCAGCAGCCCCGGGGACGGATCACTCTATGGCTACACCTTC
>TRBD2|TRBJ2-3|TRBV9|-
CASSVGPAGGDTQYF
TGTGCCAGCAGCGTAGGTCCAGCGGGAGGGGATACGCAGTATTTT
>-|TRBJ2-3|TRBV11-2|-
CASSKIGGTSTDTQYF
TGTGCCAGCAGCAAGATTGGAGGGACTAGCACAGATACGCAGTATTTT
>-|TRBJ2-7|TRBV28|-
CASTGPPVGEQYF
TGTGCCAGCACCGGGCCTCCTGTGGGGGAGCAGTACTTC
>-|TRBJ2-4|TRBV23-1|-
CASSQSKGVREAKNIQYF
TGCGCCAGCAGTCAATCGAAAGGCGTTAGGGAAGCCAAAAACATTCAGTACTTC
>-|TRBJ2-1|TRBV5-4|-
CASSLEIRTVSGNEQFF
TGTGCCAGCAGCTTGGAGATTAGGACCGTGTCGGGCAATGAGCAGTTCTTC
>-|TRBJ1-1|TRBV15|-
CATSREQGPDEAFF
TGTGCCACCAGCAGAGAACAGGGCCCGGATGAAGCTTTCTTT
>-|TRBJ2-7|TRBV11-2|-
CASSLRPEGEQYF
TGTGCCAGCAGCTTAAGACCAGAGGGCGAGCAGTACTTC
>-|TRBJ2-3|TRBV5-1|-
CASSLGLQYGTDTQYF
TGCGCCAGCAGCTTGGGTCTCCAGTACGGCACAGATACGCAGTATTTT
>TRBD1|TRBJ1-4|TRBV5-1|-
CASSLGWTGMKKLFF
TGCGCCAGCAGCTTGGGCTGGACAGGGATGAAAAAACTGTTTTTT
>-|TRBJ1-5|TRBV28|-
CASSSHPSGERGNQPQHF
TGTGCCAGCAGTTCGCACCCGTCCGGGGAACGGGGCAATCAGCCCCAGCATTTT
>-|TRBJ1-3|TRBV7-3|-
CASSLTSTDSGNTIYF
TGTGCCAGCAGCTTAACGTCGACGGACTCTGGAAACACCATATATTTT
>TRBD1|TRBJ1-5|TRBV7-2|-
CASSKDRAWQPQHF
TGTGCCAGCAGCAAAGACAGGGCGTGGCAGCCCCAGCATTTT
>TRBD2|TRBJ2-3|TRBV6-6|-
CASNLGLAADTQYF
TGTGCCAGCAACTTGGGACTAGCCGCAGATACGCAGTATTTT
>TRBD2|TRBJ2-7|TRBV4-1|-
CASSQSGSGIYEQYF
TGCGCCAGCAGCCAGAGCGGGAGCGGAATCTACGAGCAGTACTTC